This section outlines one TCR beta chain sequence together with its context. Its antigen is not identified. Single cDNA molecules in the library carried unique molecular identifiers attached during preparation. TCRdb used MiXCR to reprocess the 5' RACE reads, holding one entry per CDR3 protein. Of tens of thousands of distinct CDR3 sequences in the sample, more than 15% were seen once. The sample originates from a study of human T cells and chemical hapten exposure. Background on the study: Per-sample TCR yield variability stemmed mainly from small pooled library volume differences. Notes on the study in general: With regard to DPC sensitization, TCRs above 1 in 1000 frequency did not change.

Germline V CDR1 and CDR2: SQVTM, ANQGSEA. The V gene lost 3 bases and the J gene lost 4 bases, with 4 bases spanning the gap. The CDR3 spans 11 residues. Extraction of total RNA was performed on unfractionated whole blood. This sequence originates from a female donor in good health. The chain recombines TRBV29-1 with TRBJ1-3, with unresolved D. The CDR3 DNA sequence: TGCAGCGTTGAGAGAGGAAACACCATATATTTT. Protein: CSVERGNTIYF.